These 3 T cell receptor beta chains were all obtained from the same sample, sequenced in a study of cytomegalovirus exposure and HLA in healthy donors. This table comes from immunoSEQ multiplex PCR, and its TCRdb copy is limited to in-frame clones, with some not included. The sample holds about 200,000 clones, 87% seen once. Sequencing used PBMCs. The receptors were gathered from a woman younger than 30 in good health and CMV-seropositive.

The V call is TRBV19, the J call TRBJ2-2, with a possible D match to TRBD1 (6 bases). V was shortened by 4 bases and J by 6 bases, with 12 bases between the two germline ends. The CDR3 totals 14 residues. Germline values: CDR1 LNHDA, CDR2 SQIVND (reference sequence). This chain's CDR3 is CASSTSRQAGELFF. The CDR3 DNA follows: TGTGCCAGTAGTACCTCACGACAGGCCGGGGAGCTGTTTTTT.

The chain combines TRBV30 with TRBJ2-7; possible D gene TRBD2, 5 bases. The V end was cut by 0 bases, the J end by 7 bases, with 19 bases between. Germline-derived CDR1 and CDR2 are GTSNPN and SVGIG (reference sequence). The CDR3 runs 15 residues. The CDR3 DNA sequence: TGTGCCTGGAGTGTAAGAAGTTCCGCGGGTCGAGAGCAGTACTTC. Amino acid sequence: CAWSVRSSAGREQYF. The full variable domain, completed using reference TRBV30 and TRBJ2-7, is SQTIHQWPATLVQPVGSPLSLECTVEGTSNPNLYWYRQAAGRGLQLLFYSVGIGQISSEVPQNLSASRPQDRQFILSSKKLLLSDSGFYLCAWSVRSSAGREQYFGPGTRLTVT.

J is TRBJ2-1 and V is TRBV30; TRBD2 matches at 11 bases. The CDR3 sequence is 16 residues long. The germline V gene encodes CDR1 GTSNPN and CDR2 SVGIG (reference sequence). The V segment lost 3 bases and the J segment 3 bases; nucleotides outside the gene matches: 7. The CDR3 nucleotides read TGTGCCTGGAGAACTAGCGGGAGAGGGAGCTACAATGAGCAGTTCTTC. Translated: CAWRTSGRGSYNEQFF.